The entry below describes one T cell receptor beta chain. Trimming pared 6 bases from V and 4 bases from J, leaving 12 bases between. The CDR3 extends over 13 amino acids. Germline V CDR1 and CDR2: LNHDA, SQIVND (reference sequence). The sample originates from a study of blood T cell repertoires in COVID-19. Only in-frame clones appear in the TCRdb table, and some are missing; sequencing was by immunoSEQ multiplex PCR. The data hold around 60,000 clones, with approximately 81% observed a single time. The receptor was derived from a man in his fifties or sixties with COVID-19, enrolled during active disease. Sample: peripheral blood. J is TRBJ1-1 and V is TRBV19; perhaps TRBD1 as D (5 bases). CDR3 amino acids: CASSPSGGTEAFF. The CDR3 DNA sequence: TGTGCCAGTAGCCCTTCCGGGGGCACTGAAGCTTTCTTT.